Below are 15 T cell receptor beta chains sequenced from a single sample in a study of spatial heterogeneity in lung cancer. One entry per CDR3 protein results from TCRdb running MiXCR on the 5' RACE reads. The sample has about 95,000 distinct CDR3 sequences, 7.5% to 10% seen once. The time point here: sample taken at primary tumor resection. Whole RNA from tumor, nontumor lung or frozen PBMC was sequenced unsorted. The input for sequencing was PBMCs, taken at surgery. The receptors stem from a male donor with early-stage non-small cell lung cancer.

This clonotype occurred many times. CDR3 region: CASSSGPNTGELFF. The CDR3 nucleotides read TGCGCCAGCAGCTCCGGCCCCAACACCGGGGAGCTGTTTTTT. V is TRBV5-1 and J is TRBJ2-2; D is ambiguous. The CDR3 runs 14 residues. CDR1 and CDR2 (germline): SGHRS, YFSETQ. Trimming took 3 bases from V and 2 from J, leaving 8 bases between them.

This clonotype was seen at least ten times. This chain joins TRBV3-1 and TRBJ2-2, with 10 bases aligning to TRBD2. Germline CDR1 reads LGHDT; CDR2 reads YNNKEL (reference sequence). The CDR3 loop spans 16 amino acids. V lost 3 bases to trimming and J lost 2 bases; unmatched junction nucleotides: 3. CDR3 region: CASSQTSGRNTGELFF. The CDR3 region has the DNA TGTGCCAGCAGCCAGACTAGCGGGCGAAACACCGGGGAGCTGTTTTTT.

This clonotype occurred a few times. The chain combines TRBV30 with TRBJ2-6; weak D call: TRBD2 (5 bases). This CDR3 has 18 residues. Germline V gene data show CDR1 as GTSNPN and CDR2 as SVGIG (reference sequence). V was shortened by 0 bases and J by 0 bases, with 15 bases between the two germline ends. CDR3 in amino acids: CAWSVRGAYRSGANVLTF. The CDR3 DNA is TGTGCCTGGAGTGTACGGGGAGCTTACCGCTCTGGGGCCAACGTCCTGACTTTC.

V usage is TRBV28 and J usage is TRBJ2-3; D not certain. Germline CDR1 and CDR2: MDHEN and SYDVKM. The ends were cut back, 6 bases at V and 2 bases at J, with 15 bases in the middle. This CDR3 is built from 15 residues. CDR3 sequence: CASSSPIFHTDTQYF. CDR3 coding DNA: TGTGCCAGCAGCTCACCCATATTCCACACAGATACGCAGTATTTT. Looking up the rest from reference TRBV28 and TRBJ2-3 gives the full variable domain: DVKVTQSSRYLVKRTGEKVFLECVQDMDHENMFWYRQDPGLGLRLIYFSYDVKMKEKGDIPEGYSVSREKKERFSLILESASTNQTSMYLCASSSPIFHTDTQYFGPGTRLTVL.

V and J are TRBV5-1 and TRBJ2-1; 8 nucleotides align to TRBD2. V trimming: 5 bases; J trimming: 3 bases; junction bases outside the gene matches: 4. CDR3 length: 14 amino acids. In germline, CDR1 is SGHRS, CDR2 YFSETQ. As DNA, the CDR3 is TGCGCCAGCAGGGCGGGGGGCCTCTACAATGAGCAGTTCTTC. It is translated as CASRAGGLYNEQFF.

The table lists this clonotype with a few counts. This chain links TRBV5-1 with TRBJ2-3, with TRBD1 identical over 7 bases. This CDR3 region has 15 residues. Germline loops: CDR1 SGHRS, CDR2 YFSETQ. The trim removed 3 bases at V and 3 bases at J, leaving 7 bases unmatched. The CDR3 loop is CASSSTGDPTDTQYF. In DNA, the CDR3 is TGCGCCAGCAGCTCTACAGGGGATCCGACAGATACGCAGTATTTT.

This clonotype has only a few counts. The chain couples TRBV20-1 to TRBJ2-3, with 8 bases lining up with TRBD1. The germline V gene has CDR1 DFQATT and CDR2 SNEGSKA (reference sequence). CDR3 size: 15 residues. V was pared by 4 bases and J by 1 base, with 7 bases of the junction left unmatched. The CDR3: CSATETGVGTDTQYF. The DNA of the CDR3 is TGCAGTGCTACCGAGACAGGGGTAGGCACAGATACGCAGTATTTT.

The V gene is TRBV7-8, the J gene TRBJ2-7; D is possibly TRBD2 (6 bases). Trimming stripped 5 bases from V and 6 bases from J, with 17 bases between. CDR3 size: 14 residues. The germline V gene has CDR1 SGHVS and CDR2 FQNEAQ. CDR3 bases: TGTGCCAGCAGCCAAGGAGGGTCCGACATCGAGCAGTACTTC. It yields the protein CASSQGGSDIEQYF.

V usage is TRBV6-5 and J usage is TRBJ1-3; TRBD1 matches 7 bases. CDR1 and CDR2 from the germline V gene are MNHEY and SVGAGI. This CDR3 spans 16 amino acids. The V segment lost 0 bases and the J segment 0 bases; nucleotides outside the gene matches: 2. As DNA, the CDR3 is TGTGCCAGCAGTTACTCCTACAGGGGCTCTGGAAACACCATATATTTT. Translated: CASSYSYRGSGNTIYF.

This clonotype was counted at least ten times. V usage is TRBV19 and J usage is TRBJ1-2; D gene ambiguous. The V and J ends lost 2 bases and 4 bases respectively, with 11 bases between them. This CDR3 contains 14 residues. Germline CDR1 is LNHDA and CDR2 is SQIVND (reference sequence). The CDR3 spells CASSISGRAYGYTF. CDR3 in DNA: TGTGCCAGTAGTATAAGCGGCAGAGCCTATGGCTACACCTTC.

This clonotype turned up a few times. DNA of the CDR3: TGTGCCAGCAGTGAAGGTTCTAGCGGGGGCACAGATACGCAGTATTTT. Its protein product is CASSEGSSGGTDTQYF. This chain joins TRBV25-1 and TRBJ2-3; 9 nucleotides match TRBD2. This CDR3 has 16 amino acids. Trimming removed 2 bases from V and 1 base from J; junction bases left unmatched: 4. Germline CDR1 and CDR2: MGHDK and SYGVNS.

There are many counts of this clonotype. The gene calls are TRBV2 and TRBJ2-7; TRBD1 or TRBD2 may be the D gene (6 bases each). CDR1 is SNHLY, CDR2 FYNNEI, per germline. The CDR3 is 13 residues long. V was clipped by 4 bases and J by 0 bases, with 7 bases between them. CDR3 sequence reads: CASSGGASYEQYF. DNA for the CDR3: TGTGCCAGCAGTGGGGGGGCCTCCTACGAGCAGTACTTC.

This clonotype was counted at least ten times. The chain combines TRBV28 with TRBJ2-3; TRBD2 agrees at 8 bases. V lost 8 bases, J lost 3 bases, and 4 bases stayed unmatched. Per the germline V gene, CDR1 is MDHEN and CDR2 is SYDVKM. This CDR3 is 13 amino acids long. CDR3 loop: CASGGGRTDTQYF. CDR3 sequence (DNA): TGTGCCAGCGGCGGGGGGCGGACAGATACGCAGTATTTT.

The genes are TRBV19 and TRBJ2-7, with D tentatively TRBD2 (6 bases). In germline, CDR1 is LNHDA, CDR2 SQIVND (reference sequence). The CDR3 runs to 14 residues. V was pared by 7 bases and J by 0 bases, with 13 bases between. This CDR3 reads CASTARGLSYEQYF. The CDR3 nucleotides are TGTGCCAGTACCGCGAGGGGACTCTCCTACGAGCAGTACTTC.

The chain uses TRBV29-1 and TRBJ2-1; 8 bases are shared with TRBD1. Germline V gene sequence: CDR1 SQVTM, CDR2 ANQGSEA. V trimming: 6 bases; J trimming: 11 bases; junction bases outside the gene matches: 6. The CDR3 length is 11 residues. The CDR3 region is CSVGQGDKQFF. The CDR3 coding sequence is TGCAGCGTCGGACAGGGAGATAAGCAGTTCTTC.